A selection of T cell receptor beta chains follows, all from one sample in a study of Graves' ophthalmopathy and Graves' hyperthyroidism. Via MiXCR, TCRdb re-called the multiplex PCR reads, giving one row per CDR3 protein. The data show a few hundred thousand distinct CDR3 sequences, roughly 40% seen once. Input material: peripheral blood or thyroid tissue (not recorded which). All receptors derive from an adult man with Graves' hyperthyroidism. The CDR3 runs from the conserved cysteine through the conserved F or W. Each record gives: V gene, J gene, CDR3 length, CDR3 protein.

TRBV5-1,TRBJ2-7,16,CASSLGHTGSIAEQYF
TRBV20-1,TRBJ1-2,14,CSAPPGQTGYGYTF
TRBV10-3,TRBJ1-1,11,CAIRGRTEAFF
TRBV7-9,TRBJ1-2,16,CASSPVPGQGNNGYTF
TRBV7-6,TRBJ2-5,13,CASAGTGTETQYF
TRBV9,TRBJ1-2,18,CASSSQIRDRQFNYGYTF
TRBV5-6,TRBJ2-7,11,CASSLEAKQYF
TRBV5-8,TRBJ1-4,15,CASSLADGFNEKLFF
TRBV2,TRBJ2-3,15,CASSDPEAGTDTQYF
TRBV2,TRBJ2-5,14,CASSGLQGVQTQYF
TRBV7-6,TRBJ2-6,17,CASSLSVLFSGANVLTF
TRBV29-1,TRBJ2-5,14,CSVSGTSGGETQYF
TRBV6-5,TRBJ1-1,13,CATATGAVTEAFF